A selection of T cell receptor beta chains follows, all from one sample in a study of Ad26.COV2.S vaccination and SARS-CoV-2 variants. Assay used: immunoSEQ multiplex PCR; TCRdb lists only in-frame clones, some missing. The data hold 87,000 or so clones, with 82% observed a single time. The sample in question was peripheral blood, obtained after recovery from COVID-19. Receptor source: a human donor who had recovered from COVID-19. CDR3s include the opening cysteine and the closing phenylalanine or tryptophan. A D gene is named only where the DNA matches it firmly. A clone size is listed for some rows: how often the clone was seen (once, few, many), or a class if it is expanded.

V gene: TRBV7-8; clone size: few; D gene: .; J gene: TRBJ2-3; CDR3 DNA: TGTGCCAGCAGCTTACAATCTTCCACAGATACGCAGTATTTT; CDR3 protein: CASSLQSSTDTQYF
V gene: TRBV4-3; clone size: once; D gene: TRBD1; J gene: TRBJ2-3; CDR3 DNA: TGCGCCAGCAGCCGCGACAGGGGAGGAACAGATACGCAGTATTTT; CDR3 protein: CASSRDRGGTDTQYF
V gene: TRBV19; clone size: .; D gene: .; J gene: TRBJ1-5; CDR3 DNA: TGTGCCAGTAGTGTGGGCCCGATTAGGAATCAGCCCCAGCATTTT; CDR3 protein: CASSVGPIRNQPQHF
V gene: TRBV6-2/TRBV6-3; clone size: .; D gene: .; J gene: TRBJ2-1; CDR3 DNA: TGTGCCAGCAGTTATGGAGCTAATGAGCAGTTCTTC; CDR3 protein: CASSYGANEQFF
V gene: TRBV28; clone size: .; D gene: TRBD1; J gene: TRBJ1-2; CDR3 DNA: TGTGCCAGCAGTTTAGTCGGACAGGGGTTGTTTAACTATGGCTACACCTTC; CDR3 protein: CASSLVGQGLFNYGYTF
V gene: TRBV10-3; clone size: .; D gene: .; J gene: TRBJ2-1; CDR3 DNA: TGTGCCATCAGTGAGTCAGGGTCAACCGGGACACCATACAATGAGCAGTTCTTC; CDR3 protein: CAISESGSTGTPYNEQFF
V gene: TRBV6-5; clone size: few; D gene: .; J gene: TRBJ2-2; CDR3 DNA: TGTGCCACCGGATTATTGCGGGGTACCGGGGAGCTGTTTTTT; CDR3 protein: CATGLLRGTGELFF
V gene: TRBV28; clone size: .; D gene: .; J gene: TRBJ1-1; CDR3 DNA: TGTGCCAGCAGTTCACCTAGGGCTCTGAACACTGAAGCTTTCTTT; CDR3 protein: CASSSPRALNTEAFF
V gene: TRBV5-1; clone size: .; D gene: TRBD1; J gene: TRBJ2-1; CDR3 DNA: TGCGCCAGCAGCACCGGGACAGGGGCCTACAATGAGCAGTTCTTC; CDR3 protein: CASSTGTGAYNEQFF
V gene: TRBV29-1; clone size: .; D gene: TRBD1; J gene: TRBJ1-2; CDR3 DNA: TGCAGCGTTGAGGGGACAGGGGGCGACTATGGCTACACCTTC; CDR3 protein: CSVEGTGGDYGYTF
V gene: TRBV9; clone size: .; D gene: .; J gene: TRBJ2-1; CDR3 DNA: TGTGCCAGCAGCGCCCAGTCCCGCAATGAGCAGTTCTTC; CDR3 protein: CASSAQSRNEQFF
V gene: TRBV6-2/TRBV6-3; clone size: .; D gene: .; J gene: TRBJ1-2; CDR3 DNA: TGTGCCAGCAGTTACTCCACCCACAGGGAGACCTTC; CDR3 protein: CASSYSTHRETF
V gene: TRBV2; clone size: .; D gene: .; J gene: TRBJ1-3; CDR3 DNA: TGTGCCAGCAGAGCAAATCGACAGGGAAACACCATATATTTT; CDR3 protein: CASRANRQGNTIYF
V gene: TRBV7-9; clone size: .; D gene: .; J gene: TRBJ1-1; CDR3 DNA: TGTGCCAGCAGCTTGGCAGTAACCACTGAAGCTTTCTTT; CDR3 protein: CASSLAVTTEAFF
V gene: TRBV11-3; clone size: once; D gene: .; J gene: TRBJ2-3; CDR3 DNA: TGTGCCAGCAGCACCCCCGGACTCATCCCGGGCACAGATACGCAGTATTTT; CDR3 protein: CASSTPGLIPGTDTQYF
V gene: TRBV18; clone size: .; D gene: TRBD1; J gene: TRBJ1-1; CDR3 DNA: TGTGCCAGCTCACCGTTACCCCTAGGGGGCATGAACACTGAAGCTTTCTTT; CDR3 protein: CASSPLPLGGMNTEAFF
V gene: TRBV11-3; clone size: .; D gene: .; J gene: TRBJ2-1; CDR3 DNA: TGTGCCAGCAGCTTAATGGGAGTGAGCTCCTACAATGAGCAGTTCTTC; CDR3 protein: CASSLMGVSSYNEQFF
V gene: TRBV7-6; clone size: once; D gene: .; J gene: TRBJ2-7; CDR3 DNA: TGTGCCAGCAGCTGGAGACAGGACTCCTACGAGCAGTACTTC; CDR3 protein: CASSWRQDSYEQYF
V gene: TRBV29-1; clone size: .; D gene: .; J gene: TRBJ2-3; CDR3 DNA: TGCATGGTCGGCCTAGATACGCAGTATTTT; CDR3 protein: CMVGLDTQYF
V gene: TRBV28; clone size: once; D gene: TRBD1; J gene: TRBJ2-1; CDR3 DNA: TGTGCCAGCAGTTTACTCAGGATGCTCGGGACAGGGGGAAACAATGAGCAGTTCTTC; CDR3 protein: CASSLLRMLGTGGNNEQFF
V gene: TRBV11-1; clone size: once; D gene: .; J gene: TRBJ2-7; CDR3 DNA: TGTGCCAGCAGCTTAAGTACAGGCTCCTACGAGCAGTACTTC; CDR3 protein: CASSLSTGSYEQYF
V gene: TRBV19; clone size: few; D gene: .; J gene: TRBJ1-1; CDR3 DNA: TGTGCCAGTAGTAATAAGGGATTGAACACTGAAGCTTTCTTT; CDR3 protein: CASSNKGLNTEAFF
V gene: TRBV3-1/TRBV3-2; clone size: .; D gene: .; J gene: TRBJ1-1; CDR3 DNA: TGTGCCAGCAGCCAAGCGTCGAGGGACACTGAAGCTTTCTTT; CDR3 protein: CASSQASRDTEAFF
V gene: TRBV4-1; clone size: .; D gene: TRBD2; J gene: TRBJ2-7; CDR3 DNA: TGCGCCAGCAGCCAAGGACTAGCTAGCTCCTACGAGCAGTACTTC; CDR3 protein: CASSQGLASSYEQYF
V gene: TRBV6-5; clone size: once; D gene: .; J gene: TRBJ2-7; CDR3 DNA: TGTGCCAGCATTGGTTTTTACGAGCAGTACTTC; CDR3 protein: CASIGFYEQYF
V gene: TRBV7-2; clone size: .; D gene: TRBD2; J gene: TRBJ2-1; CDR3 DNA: TGTGCCAGCAGCCCAGTAGGACTAGCAGCTTACAATGAGCAGTTCTTC; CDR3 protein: CASSPVGLAAYNEQFF
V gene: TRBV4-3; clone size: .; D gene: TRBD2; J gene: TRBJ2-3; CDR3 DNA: TGCGCCAGCAGCCAAGCGTCTAGCGGGCACCTCGTGGTAGATACGCAGTATTTT; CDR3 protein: CASSQASSGHLVVDTQYF
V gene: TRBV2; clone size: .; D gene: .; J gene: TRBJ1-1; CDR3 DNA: TGTGCCAGCAGTGAAGCCCGGATGAGGCGGAACACTGAAGCTTTCTTT; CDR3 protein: CASSEARMRRNTEAFF
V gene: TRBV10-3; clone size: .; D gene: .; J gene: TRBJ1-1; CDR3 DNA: TGTGCCATCAGTGAGCCCGGGGGGGTCGGGTCTGAAGCTTTCTTT; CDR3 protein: CAISEPGGVGSEAFF
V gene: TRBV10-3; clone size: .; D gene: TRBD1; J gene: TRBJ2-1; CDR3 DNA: TGTGCCATCAGTGGGGGACAGGGAGCCTACAATGAGCAGTTCTTC; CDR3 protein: CAISGGQGAYNEQFF
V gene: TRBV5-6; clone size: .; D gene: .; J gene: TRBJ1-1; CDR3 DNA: TGTGCCAGCAGCTTGGTAATCAAGAACACTGAAGCTTTCTTT; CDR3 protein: CASSLVIKNTEAFF
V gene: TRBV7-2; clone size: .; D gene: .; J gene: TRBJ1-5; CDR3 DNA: TGTGCCAGCAGCTTAGATTCGAGGGTTCAGCCCCAGCATTTT; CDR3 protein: CASSLDSRVQPQHF
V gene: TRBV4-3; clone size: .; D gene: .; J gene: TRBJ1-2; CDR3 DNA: TGCGCCAGCAGCCAAGACTTGGCCAGGGGCCTCTATGGCTACACCTTC; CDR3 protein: CASSQDLARGLYGYTF
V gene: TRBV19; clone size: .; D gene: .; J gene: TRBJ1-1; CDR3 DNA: TGTGCCAGTAGTGTCGACCCGGGCGGCACTGAAGCTTTCTTT; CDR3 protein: CASSVDPGGTEAFF
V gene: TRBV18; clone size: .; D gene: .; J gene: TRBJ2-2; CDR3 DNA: TGTGCCAGCTCACTATCTTCAGGAACCGGGGAGCTGTTTTTT; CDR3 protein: CASSLSSGTGELFF
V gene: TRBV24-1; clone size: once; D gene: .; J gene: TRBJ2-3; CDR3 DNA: TGTGCCACCAGTGATTTGAATGGGCAGCTCAGTAGCACAGATACGCAGTATTTT; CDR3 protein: CATSDLNGQLSSTDTQYF
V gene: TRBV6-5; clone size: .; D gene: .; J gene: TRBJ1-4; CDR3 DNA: TGTGCCACCCTAGGCAGGCCGAATGAAAAACTGTTTTTT; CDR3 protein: CATLGRPNEKLFF
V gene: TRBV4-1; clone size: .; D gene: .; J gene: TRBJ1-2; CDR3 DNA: TGCGCCAGCAGCCAAGCCAGCAATCCTAACTATGGCTACACCTTC; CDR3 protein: CASSQASNPNYGYTF
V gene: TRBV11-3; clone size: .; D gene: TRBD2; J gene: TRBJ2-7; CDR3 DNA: TGTGCCAGCAGCTTTGGGGGGGTAGCGGGTTCCTACGAGCAGTACTTC; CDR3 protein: CASSFGGVAGSYEQYF
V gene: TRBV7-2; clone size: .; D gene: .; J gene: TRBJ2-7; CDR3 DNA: TGTGCCAGCAGCCCTGACGGGGGCCTACTCTACGAGCAGTACTTC; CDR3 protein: CASSPDGGLLYEQYF
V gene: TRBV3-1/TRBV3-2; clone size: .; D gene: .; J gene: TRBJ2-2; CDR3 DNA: TGTGCCAGCAGCCCAGGACTAACGACCACCGGGGAGCTGTTTTTT; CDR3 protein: CASSPGLTTTGELFF
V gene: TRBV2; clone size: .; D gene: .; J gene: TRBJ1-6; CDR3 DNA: TGTGCCAGCAGTGAAGCTGGGCTCGGTTCACCCCTCCACTTT; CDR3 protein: CASSEAGLGSPLHF
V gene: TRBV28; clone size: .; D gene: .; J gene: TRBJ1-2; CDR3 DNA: TGTGCCAGCAGCACCTCCACCTATGGCTACACCTTC; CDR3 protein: CASSTSTYGYTF
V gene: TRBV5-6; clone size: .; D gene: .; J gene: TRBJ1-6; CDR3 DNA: TGTGCCAGCAGCTTGGGTGGGGGCGTTAATTCACCCCTCCACTTT; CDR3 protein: CASSLGGGVNSPLHF